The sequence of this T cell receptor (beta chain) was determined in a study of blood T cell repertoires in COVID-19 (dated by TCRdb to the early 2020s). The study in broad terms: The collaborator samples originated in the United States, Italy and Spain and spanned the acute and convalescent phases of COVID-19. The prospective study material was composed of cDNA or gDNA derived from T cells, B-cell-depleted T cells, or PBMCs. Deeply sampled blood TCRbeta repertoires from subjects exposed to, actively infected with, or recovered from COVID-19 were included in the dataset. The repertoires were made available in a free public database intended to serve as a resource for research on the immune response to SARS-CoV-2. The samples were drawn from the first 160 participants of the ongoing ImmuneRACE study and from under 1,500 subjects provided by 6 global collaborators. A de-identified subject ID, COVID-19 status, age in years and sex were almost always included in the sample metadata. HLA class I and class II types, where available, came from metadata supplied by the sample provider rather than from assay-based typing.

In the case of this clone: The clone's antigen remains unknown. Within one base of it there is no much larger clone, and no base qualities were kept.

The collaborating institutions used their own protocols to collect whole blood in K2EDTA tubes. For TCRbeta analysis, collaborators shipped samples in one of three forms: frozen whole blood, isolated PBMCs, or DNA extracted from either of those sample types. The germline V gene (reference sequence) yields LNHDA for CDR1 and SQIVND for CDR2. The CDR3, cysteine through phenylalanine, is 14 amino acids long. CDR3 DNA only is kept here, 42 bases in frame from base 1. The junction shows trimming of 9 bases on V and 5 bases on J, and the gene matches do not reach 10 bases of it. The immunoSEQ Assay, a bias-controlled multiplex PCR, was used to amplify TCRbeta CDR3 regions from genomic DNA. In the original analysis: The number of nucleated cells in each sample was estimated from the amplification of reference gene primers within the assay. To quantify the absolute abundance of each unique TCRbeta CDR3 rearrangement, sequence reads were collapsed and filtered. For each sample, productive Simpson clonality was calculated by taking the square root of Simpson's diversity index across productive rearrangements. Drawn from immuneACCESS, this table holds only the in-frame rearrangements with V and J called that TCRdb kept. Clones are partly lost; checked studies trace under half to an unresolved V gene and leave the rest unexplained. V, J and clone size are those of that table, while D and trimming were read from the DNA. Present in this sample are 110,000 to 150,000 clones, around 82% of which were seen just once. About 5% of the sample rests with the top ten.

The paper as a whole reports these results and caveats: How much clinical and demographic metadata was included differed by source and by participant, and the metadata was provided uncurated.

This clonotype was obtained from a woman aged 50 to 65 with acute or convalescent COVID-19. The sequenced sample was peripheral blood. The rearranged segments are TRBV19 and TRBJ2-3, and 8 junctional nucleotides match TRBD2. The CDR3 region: CASRPSGLGDTQYF. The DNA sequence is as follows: TGTGCCAGCCGCCCTAGCGGGTTGGGAGATACGCAGTATTTT.